These T cell receptor beta chains were read from a single sample in a study of blood T cells in healthy people across ages. Each CDR3 protein is one row after TCRdb ran MiXCR on the 5' RACE reads. The table has fewer than 600,000 distinct CDR3 sequences, about 27% seen once. These data were also filed under a second study, of T cells of mothers and their children.

The source material was blood. Receptor source: a boy between 2 and 10 years old in good health. Both conserved end residues are part of each CDR3. A D gene is named only where the DNA matches it firmly. Size values are once, few and many counts, or a class for expanded clones, and some rows have none.

V: TRBV6-6
J: TRBJ2-7
D: .
size: few
CDR3: CASSYSRLGGEQYF
DNA: TGTGCCAGCAGTTACTCTCGGCTCGGGGGCGAGCAGTACTTC

V: TRBV6-5
J: TRBJ2-1
D: .
size: few
CDR3: CASSYKIWVEQFF
DNA: TGTGCCAGCAGTTACAAGATCTGGGTTGAGCAGTTCTTC

V: TRBV11-2
J: TRBJ2-2
D: TRBD2
size: few
CDR3: CASSFGGRDTGELFF
DNA: TGTGCCAGCAGCTTCGGCGGGAGAGACACCGGGGAGCTGTTTTTT

V: TRBV27
J: TRBJ1-6
D: TRBD1
size: few
CDR3: CASRDRGVSPLHF
DNA: TGTGCCAGCAGGGACAGGGGAGTTTCACCCCTCCACTTT

V: TRBV4-3
J: TRBJ2-7
D: .
size: few
CDR3: CASSQDIRTVGSYEQYF
DNA: TGCGCCAGCAGCCAAGATATAAGGACAGTCGGCTCCTACGAGCAGTACTTC

V: TRBV6-1
J: TRBJ1-4
D: TRBD1
size: few
CDR3: CASSEAQGVEEKLFF
DNA: TGTGCCAGCAGTGAAGCGCAGGGGGTGGAGGAAAAACTGTTTTTT

V: TRBV6-2/TRBV6-3
J: TRBJ2-6
D: .
size: .
CDR3: CASRPYREAGANVLTF
DNA: TGTGCCAGCAGACCTTACAGGGAGGCTGGGGCCAACGTCCTGACTTTC

V: TRBV3-1
J: TRBJ2-5
D: TRBD1
size: once
CDR3: CASSQSGQGETQYF
DNA: TGTGCCAGCAGCCAATCCGGACAGGGGGAGACCCAGTACTTC

V: TRBV7-2
J: TRBJ2-5
D: TRBD1
size: few
CDR3: CASSSIGTGYGETQYF
DNA: TGTGCCAGCAGCTCCATCGGGACAGGGTATGGAGAGACCCAGTACTTC

V: TRBV2
J: TRBJ2-1
D: .
size: few
CDR3: CASSDDGSSYNEQFF
DNA: TGTGCCAGCAGTGACGACGGGAGCTCCTACAATGAGCAGTTCTTC

V: TRBV5-1
J: TRBJ1-1
D: TRBD1
size: .
CDR3: CASSSGQGMGAFF
DNA: TGCGCCAGCAGCTCCGGACAGGGAATGGGAGCTTTCTTT

V: TRBV6-2/TRBV6-3
J: TRBJ1-4
D: .
size: few
CDR3: CASSPRTATTNEKLFF
DNA: TGTGCCAGCAGTCCCCGGACGGCGACAACTAATGAAAAACTGTTTTTT

V: TRBV10-3
J: TRBJ2-1
D: TRBD2
size: few
CDR3: CAISESIPGLAGGIDEQFF
DNA: TGTGCCATCAGTGAGTCGATTCCGGGACTAGCAGGAGGTATCGATGAGCAGTTCTTC

V: TRBV20-1
J: TRBJ2-1
D: .
size: few
CDR3: CRATGLINEQFF
DNA: TGCAGAGCTACGGGACTGATCAATGAGCAGTTCTTC

V: TRBV6-6
J: TRBJ2-1
D: .
size: few
CDR3: CASSYISGGKFDEQFF
DNA: TGTGCCAGCAGTTATATAAGCGGTGGGAAATTCGATGAGCAGTTCTTC

V: TRBV10-3
J: TRBJ2-7
D: TRBD2
size: few
CDR3: CAISFANERENTYEQYF
DNA: TGTGCCATCAGTTTCGCTAATGAGCGGGAGAATACGTACGAGCAGTACTTC

V: TRBV28
J: TRBJ2-7
D: TRBD1
size: .
CDR3: CASSLAALDRGWIYEQYF
DNA: TGTGCCAGCAGTTTAGCCGCCTTGGACAGGGGGTGGATCTACGAGCAGTACTTC

V: TRBV12-3/TRBV12-4
J: TRBJ2-3
D: .
size: .
CDR3: CASSPEGVKSDTQYF
DNA: TGTGCCAGCAGTCCCGAAGGAGTGAAGTCAGATACGCAGTATTTT

V: TRBV6-5
J: TRBJ2-7
D: .
size: .
CDR3: CASSYSGVGYEQYF
DNA: TGTGCCAGCAGTTACTCAGGGGTTGGCTACGAGCAGTACTTC

V: TRBV20-1
J: TRBJ1-4
D: .
size: .
CDR3: CSARQLTNEKLFF
DNA: TGCAGTGCTAGGCAGTTAACTAATGAAAAACTGTTTTTT

V: TRBV20-1
J: TRBJ2-2
D: TRBD2
size: .
CDR3: CSAELAGGRSGELFF
DNA: TGCAGTGCAGAGCTAGCGGGAGGGCGTAGCGGGGAGCTGTTTTTT

V: TRBV5-1
J: TRBJ2-3
D: .
size: .
CDR3: CASRSVTSTDTQYF
DNA: TGCGCCAGCAGGTCCGTTACTAGCACAGATACGCAGTATTTT

V: TRBV3-1
J: TRBJ2-7
D: .
size: .
CDR3: CASSQEVGVSYEQYF
DNA: TGTGCCAGCAGCCAAGAAGTGGGGGTTTCCTACGAGCAGTACTTC

V: TRBV7-9
J: TRBJ2-3
D: .
size: .
CDR3: CASSPIRGSVTDTQYF
DNA: TGTGCCAGCAGCCCCATTCGAGGGAGTGTCACAGATACGCAGTATTTT

V: TRBV9
J: TRBJ2-5
D: .
size: .
CDR3: CASSVDPSKETQYF
DNA: TGTGCCAGCAGCGTAGACCCGAGTAAAGAGACCCAGTACTTC

V: TRBV27
J: TRBJ2-5
D: TRBD2
size: .
CDR3: CASSVSGVQETQYF
DNA: TGTGCCAGCAGTGTTAGCGGGGTGCAAGAGACCCAGTACTTC

V: TRBV12-3/TRBV12-4
J: TRBJ2-4
D: .
size: few
CDR3: CASSKAGTNIQYF
DNA: TGTGCCAGCAGCAAGGCAGGGACAAACATTCAGTACTTC

V: TRBV5-1
J: TRBJ2-1
D: .
size: .
CDR3: CASSPRRERGSNEQFF
DNA: TGCGCCAGCAGCCCCCGCCGGGAGAGGGGATCCAATGAGCAGTTCTTC

V: TRBV6-2/TRBV6-3
J: TRBJ2-1
D: TRBD2
size: few
CDR3: CASRWTSGTEQFF
DNA: TGTGCCAGCAGATGGACTAGCGGGACTGAGCAGTTCTTC

V: TRBV5-5
J: TRBJ1-1
D: .
size: few
CDR3: CASSLGGAAFF
DNA: TGTGCCAGCAGCTTGGGAGGCGCAGCTTTCTTT

V: TRBV20-1
J: TRBJ2-1
D: TRBD2
size: few
CDR3: CSAITSANNEQFF
DNA: TGCAGTGCTATAACTAGCGCCAACAATGAGCAGTTCTTC

V: TRBV13
J: TRBJ2-1
D: .
size: .
CDR3: CASSLRGRSYNEQFF
DNA: TGTGCCAGCAGCTTAAGGGGACGCTCCTACAATGAGCAGTTCTTC

V: TRBV4-1
J: TRBJ2-2
D: .
size: .
CDR3: CASSLLGVAGELFF
DNA: TGCGCCAGCAGCCTCCTAGGGGTCGCCGGGGAGCTGTTTTTT

V: TRBV6-5
J: TRBJ1-1
D: .
size: few
CDR3: CASSYSYTIEAFF
DNA: TGTGCCAGCAGTTACTCGTATACAATTGAAGCTTTCTTT

V: TRBV12-3/TRBV12-4
J: TRBJ2-3
D: .
size: few
CDR3: CASSSSGLQYF
DNA: TGTGCCAGCAGTTCCTCGGGACTGCAGTATTTT

V: TRBV20-1
J: TRBJ2-1
D: .
size: few
CDR3: CSASYGAAPLEQFF
DNA: TGCAGTGCTAGTTACGGGGCGGCGCCCCTTGAGCAGTTCTTC

V: TRBV20-1
J: TRBJ2-1
D: TRBD2
size: once
CDR3: CSGKRGTSYNEQFF
DNA: TGCAGTGGAAAGCGGGGGACATCCTACAATGAGCAGTTCTTC

V: TRBV10-3
J: TRBJ1-2
D: .
size: .
CDR3: CAISEGTGPGYTF
DNA: TGTGCCATCAGTGAAGGAACAGGGCCTGGCTACACCTTC

V: TRBV7-2
J: TRBJ2-5
D: TRBD1
size: .
CDR3: CASSLFFGGTGGSQETQYF
DNA: TGTGCCAGCAGCTTATTTTTTGGGGGGACAGGGGGCTCCCAAGAGACCCAGTACTTC

V: TRBV20-1
J: TRBJ2-5
D: TRBD2
size: .
CDR3: CSATTSGRAIGETQYF
DNA: TGCAGTGCTACGACTAGCGGGAGGGCCATCGGAGAGACCCAGTACTTC

V: TRBV14
J: TRBJ2-7
D: .
size: .
CDR3: CASRLGGGPYEQYF
DNA: TGTGCCAGCAGGCTCGGGGGCGGGCCCTACGAGCAGTACTTC

V: TRBV11-2
J: TRBJ2-3
D: TRBD2
size: .
CDR3: CASSPSGSSDTQYF
DNA: TGTGCCAGCAGCCCTAGCGGGAGCTCAGATACGCAGTATTTT

V: TRBV6-2/TRBV6-3
J: TRBJ2-5
D: .
size: .
CDR3: CASSYLYSKETQYF
DNA: TGTGCCAGCAGTTACCTTTACAGCAAAGAGACCCAGTACTTC

V: TRBV27
J: TRBJ2-7
D: .
size: few
CDR3: CASSLQGTSYEQYF
DNA: TGTGCCAGCAGTTTGCAGGGGACCTCCTACGAGCAGTACTTC